Listed here is a single T cell receptor beta chain. Its antigen specificity is not known. A commercial ELISA kit detecting HCMV-specific IgG in serum was used to determine HCMV serostatus. Peripheral blood mononuclear cells were isolated from blood by Ficoll density gradient centrifugation. Instrument used: Illumina HiSeq 2000. 5'RACE template switching, by which a universal primer site and unique molecular identifiers were added, was used to make TCR beta cDNA libraries. cDNA synthesis was primed from the TCR beta constant segment, followed by two successive PCR amplification steps. Turning to the authors' computational methods: MIGEC handled demultiplexing of the reads and grouping by UMI, while MiTCR was used to assemble and quantify clonotypes. To exclude erroneous sequences, any TCR cDNA sequence not supported by at least two reads was discarded. The tcR package was used for downstream repertoire analysis, and clonotypes were matched across fractions by CDR3 nucleotide sequence plus V segment. Antigen specificity was annotated against VDJdb with VDJmatch, allowing one amino acid substitution in CDR3. Each CDR3 protein sequence appears as one entry after TCRdb reprocessed the reads, and no DNA is included. Here the V and J calls rest on TCRdb's processing, not on the authors' analysis. The sample has 400,000 or so distinct CDR3 sequences on record. Approximately 12% of the sample belongs to the ten largest clones.

The data are from a study of T cells expressing NK-cell markers (dated by TCRdb to 2020 to 2022). About the study as a whole: In sorted CD3+CD56+NKG2C+, CD3+CD56+NKG2C- and CD3+CD56-NKG2C+ T-cell subsets from several donors, TCR beta-chain repertoires were profiled. Among the eight sequenced donors, only one was HCMV-seronegative, while the other seven were HCMV-seropositive. All eight donors whose samples were sequenced were randomly selected healthy volunteers, three of them men and five women. The libraries were sequenced on Illumina HiSeq 2000/2500, MiSeq or NextSeq, producing 2 x 150 bp reads.

Here is what the overall study found, with its caveats: Those dominant clonotypes were again the most abundant among CD3+CD56-NKG2C+ cells in four donors, at about 28.3-60.1%. For several donors, the dominant CD3+CD56+NKG2C+ clonotypes were among the top 10 CD8+ clonotypes and accounted for roughly 1.0-7.5% of CD8+ T cells. It remained unclear whether the expanded NKG2C-expressing T cell clones were specific for HCMV antigens.

This clonotype originated in a woman between 45 and 65 years old in good health. Donor details come from another sample of the same person, matched by shared clones. Sequences were obtained from blood T cells: a sorted CD56 or NKG2C T cell subset, CD4+ or CD8+ T cells, or bulk PBMC T cells (not recorded which).

The CDR3 region reads CASSLSFDEQFF. The chain couples TRBV5-8 to TRBJ2-1. CDR1 SGHTS and CDR2 YDEGEE were looked up in the germline V gene. Taken from cysteine to phenylalanine, the CDR3 has 12 residues. The DNA is not on file. The full variable domain, completed from the reference TRBV5-8 and TRBJ2-1 proteins outside the CDR3, reads EAGVTQSPTHLIKTRGQQATLRCSPISGHTSVYWYQQALGLGLQFLLWYDEGEERNRGNFPPRFSGRQFPNYSSELNVNALELEDSALYLCASSLSFDEQFFGPGTRLTVL.